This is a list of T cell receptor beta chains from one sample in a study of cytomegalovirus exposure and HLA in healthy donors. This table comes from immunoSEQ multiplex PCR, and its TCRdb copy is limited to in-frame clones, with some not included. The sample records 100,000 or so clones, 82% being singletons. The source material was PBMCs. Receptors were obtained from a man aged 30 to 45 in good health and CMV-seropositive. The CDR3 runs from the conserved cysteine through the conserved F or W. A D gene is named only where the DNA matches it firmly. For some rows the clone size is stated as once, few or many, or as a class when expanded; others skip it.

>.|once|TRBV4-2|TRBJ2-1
CASSQGEVGEQFF
TGTGCCAGCAGCCAGGGGGAGGTCGGTGAGCAGTTCTTC
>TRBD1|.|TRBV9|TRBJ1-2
CASSAGQAPGGYTF
TGTGCCAGCAGCGCCGGACAGGCCCCGGGAGGCTACACCTTC
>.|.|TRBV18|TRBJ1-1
CASSPSQGSTEAFF
TGTGCCAGCTCACCTTCACAGGGTTCCACTGAAGCTTTCTTT
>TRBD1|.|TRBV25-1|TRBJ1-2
CASSEFGTGNPGRYGYTF
TGTGCCAGCAGTGAATTCGGGACAGGGAACCCTGGGCGGTATGGCTACACCTTC
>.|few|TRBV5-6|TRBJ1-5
CASSLANNQPQHF
TGTGCCAGCAGCTTGGCTAATAATCAGCCCCAGCATTTT
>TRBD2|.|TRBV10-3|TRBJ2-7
CAISVRTSGSRDEQYF
TGTGCCATCAGTGTCCGGACTAGCGGGAGTCGCGACGAGCAGTACTTC
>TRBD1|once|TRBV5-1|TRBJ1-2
CASSLPDGTVYGYTF
TGCGCCAGCAGCTTACCCGACGGGACAGTCTATGGCTACACCTTC
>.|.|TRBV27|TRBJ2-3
CASSAHPRGTDTQYF
TGTGCCAGCAGTGCCCATCCTCGGGGCACAGATACGCAGTATTTT
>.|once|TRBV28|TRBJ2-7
CATVSGSSYEQYF
TGTGCCACCGTGTCCGGGTCCTCCTACGAGCAGTACTTC
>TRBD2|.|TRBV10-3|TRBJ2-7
CAISDKSSGTYSYEQYF
TGTGCCATCAGTGATAAGTCTAGCGGGACCTACTCCTACGAGCAGTACTTC
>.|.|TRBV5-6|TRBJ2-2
CASSWTTGALSRGTGELFF
TGTGCCAGCAGCTGGACCACAGGGGCGCTCTCCCGGGGGACCGGGGAGCTGTTTTTT
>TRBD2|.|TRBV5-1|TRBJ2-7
CASSLDLAGGYEQYF
TGCGCCAGCAGCTTGGATCTAGCGGGAGGGTACGAGCAGTACTTC
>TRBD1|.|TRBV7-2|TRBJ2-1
CASSFTGARGYNEQFF
TGTGCCAGCAGCTTCACAGGGGCCCGGGGATACAATGAGCAGTTCTTC
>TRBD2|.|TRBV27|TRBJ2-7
CASRPSGSFYEQYF
TGTGCCAGCAGACCAAGCGGGAGTTTCTACGAGCAGTACTTC
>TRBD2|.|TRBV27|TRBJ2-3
CASSLGGRAADTQYF
TGTGCCAGCAGTTTAGGCGGGAGGGCCGCAGATACGCAGTATTTT
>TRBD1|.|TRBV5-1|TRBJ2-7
CASSGRTGATYEQYF
TGCGCCAGCAGTGGTAGGACAGGGGCAACGTACGAGCAGTACTTC
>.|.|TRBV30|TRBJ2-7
CAWNRRAYEQYF
TGTGCCTGGAATCGGAGGGCCTACGAGCAGTACTTC
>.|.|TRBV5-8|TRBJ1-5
CASSLAGVNQPQHF
TGTGCCAGCAGCTTGGCAGGGGTGAATCAGCCCCAGCATTTT
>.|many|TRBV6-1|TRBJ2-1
CASSEVREPYNEQFF
TGTGCCAGCAGTGAAGTAAGGGAGCCCTACAATGAGCAGTTCTTC
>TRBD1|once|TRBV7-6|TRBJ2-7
CASSLVRQGAAEQYF
TGTGCCAGCAGCTTAGTCCGGCAGGGGGCGGCCGAGCAGTACTTC
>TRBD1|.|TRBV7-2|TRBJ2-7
CASSLGYLDRGLYEQYF
TGTGCCAGCAGCTTAGGGTACTTGGACAGGGGGCTCTACGAGCAGTACTTC
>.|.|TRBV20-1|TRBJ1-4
CSGLSGEKLFF
TGCAGTGGTCTCAGCGGGGAAAAACTGTTTTTT
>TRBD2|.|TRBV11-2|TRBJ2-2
CASSLTSGNTGELFF
TGTGCCAGCAGCTTGACTAGCGGAAACACCGGGGAGCTGTTTTTT
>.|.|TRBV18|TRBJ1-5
CASSPPGGKNNQPQHF
TGTGCCAGCTCACCACCGGGAGGGAAGAACAATCAGCCCCAGCATTTT
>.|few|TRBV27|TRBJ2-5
CASSLYLPGQETQYF
TGTGCCAGCAGTTTATATCTTCCGGGTCAAGAGACCCAGTACTTC
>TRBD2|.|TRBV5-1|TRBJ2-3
CASSSGLAGLTDTQYF
TGCGCCAGCAGCTCGGGACTAGCGGGGTTGACAGATACGCAGTATTTT
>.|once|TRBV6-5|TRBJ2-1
CASSYVGGSRAGEQFF
TGTGCCAGCAGTTACGTAGGGGGATCTCGGGCGGGTGAGCAGTTCTTC
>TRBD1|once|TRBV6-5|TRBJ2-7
CASSKDRGYEQYF
TGTGCCAGCAGTAAGGACAGGGGATACGAGCAGTACTTC
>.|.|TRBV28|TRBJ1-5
CASSWGDAPQHF
TGTGCCAGCAGTTGGGGGGACGCGCCCCAGCATTTT
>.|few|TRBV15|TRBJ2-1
CATSIAWTARASSSYNEQFF
TGTGCCACCAGCATTGCCTGGACAGCGCGAGCCTCTAGCTCCTACAATGAGCAGTTCTTC
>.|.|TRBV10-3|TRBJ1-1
CAIKIVQGGTEAFF
TGTGCCATCAAGATCGTCCAGGGAGGCACTGAAGCTTTCTTT
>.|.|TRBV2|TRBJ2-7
CASSGRGEQYF
TGTGCCAGCAGTGGCAGGGGCGAGCAGTACTTC
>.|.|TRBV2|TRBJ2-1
CASVRGGSPYNEQFF
TGTGCCAGCGTCCGCGGAGGTAGCCCCTACAATGAGCAGTTCTTC
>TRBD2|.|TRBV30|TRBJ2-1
CAWSVQKRGNEQFF
TGTGCCTGGAGTGTACAAAAGCGGGGTAATGAGCAGTTCTTC
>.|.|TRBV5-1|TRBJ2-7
CASSFRTDSEQYF
TGCGCCAGCAGCTTCCGGACGGACTCCGAGCAGTACTTC
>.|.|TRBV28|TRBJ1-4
CASSSPGGKVVAKLFF
TGTGCCAGCAGTTCCCCCGGGGGGAAAGTTGTGGCGAAACTGTTTTTT
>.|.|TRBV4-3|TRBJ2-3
CASSQDTARGTDTQYF
TGCGCCAGCAGCCAAGATACGGCCAGGGGCACAGATACGCAGTATTTT
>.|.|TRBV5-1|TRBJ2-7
CASSPGLGEQYF
TGCGCCAGCAGCCCCGGACTCGGCGAGCAGTACTTC
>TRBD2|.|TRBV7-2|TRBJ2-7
CASSYRLAGGPYEQYF
TGTGCCAGCAGCTACCGCCTGGCGGGGGGTCCCTACGAGCAGTACTTC
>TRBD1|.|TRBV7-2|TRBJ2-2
CASSARQGGTGELFF
TGTGCCAGCAGCGCCAGACAGGGGGGCACCGGGGAGCTGTTTTTT
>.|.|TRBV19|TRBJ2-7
CASSITGQAYEQYF
TGTGCCAGTAGTATAACAGGGCAAGCCTACGAGCAGTACTTC
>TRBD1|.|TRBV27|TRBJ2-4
CASSPNRGQAKNIQYF
TGTGCCAGCAGCCCGAACAGGGGGCAAGCCAAAAACATTCAGTACTTC
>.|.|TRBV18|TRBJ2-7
CASSPPGTSYEQYF
TGTGCCAGCTCACCACCCGGGACATCCTACGAGCAGTACTTC
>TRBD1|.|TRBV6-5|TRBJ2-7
CASRRGTGAYEQYF
TGTGCCAGCAGGCGAGGGACAGGCGCCTACGAGCAGTACTTC
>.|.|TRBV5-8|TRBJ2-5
CASSLGVDRSPVETQYF
TGTGCCAGCAGCTTGGGGGTTGACAGAAGCCCGGTGGAGACCCAGTACTTC
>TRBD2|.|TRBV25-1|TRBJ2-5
CASSRSGSQETQYF
TGTGCCAGCAGTCGGAGCGGGAGTCAAGAGACCCAGTACTTC
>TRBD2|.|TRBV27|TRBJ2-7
CASSLQREPYEQYF
TGTGCCAGCAGTTTGCAGCGGGAGCCCTACGAGCAGTACTTC
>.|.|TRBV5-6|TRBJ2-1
CASSPPDPLGYNEQFF
TGTGCCAGCAGCCCCCCAGACCCCCTAGGCTACAATGAGCAGTTCTTC
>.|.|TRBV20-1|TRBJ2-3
CSASRGDTQYF
TGCAGTGCTAGCCGCGGAGATACGCAGTATTTT
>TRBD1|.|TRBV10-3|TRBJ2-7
CAISESTGEPEQYF
TGTGCCATCAGTGAGTCCACAGGGGAACCCGAGCAGTACTTC
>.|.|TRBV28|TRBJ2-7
CASSLAGTLYEQYF
TGTGCCAGCAGTTTGGCGGGAACACTCTACGAGCAGTACTTC
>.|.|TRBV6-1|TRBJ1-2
CASSELGVGGYTF
TGTGCCAGCAGTGAACTAGGGGTGGGAGGCTACACCTTC